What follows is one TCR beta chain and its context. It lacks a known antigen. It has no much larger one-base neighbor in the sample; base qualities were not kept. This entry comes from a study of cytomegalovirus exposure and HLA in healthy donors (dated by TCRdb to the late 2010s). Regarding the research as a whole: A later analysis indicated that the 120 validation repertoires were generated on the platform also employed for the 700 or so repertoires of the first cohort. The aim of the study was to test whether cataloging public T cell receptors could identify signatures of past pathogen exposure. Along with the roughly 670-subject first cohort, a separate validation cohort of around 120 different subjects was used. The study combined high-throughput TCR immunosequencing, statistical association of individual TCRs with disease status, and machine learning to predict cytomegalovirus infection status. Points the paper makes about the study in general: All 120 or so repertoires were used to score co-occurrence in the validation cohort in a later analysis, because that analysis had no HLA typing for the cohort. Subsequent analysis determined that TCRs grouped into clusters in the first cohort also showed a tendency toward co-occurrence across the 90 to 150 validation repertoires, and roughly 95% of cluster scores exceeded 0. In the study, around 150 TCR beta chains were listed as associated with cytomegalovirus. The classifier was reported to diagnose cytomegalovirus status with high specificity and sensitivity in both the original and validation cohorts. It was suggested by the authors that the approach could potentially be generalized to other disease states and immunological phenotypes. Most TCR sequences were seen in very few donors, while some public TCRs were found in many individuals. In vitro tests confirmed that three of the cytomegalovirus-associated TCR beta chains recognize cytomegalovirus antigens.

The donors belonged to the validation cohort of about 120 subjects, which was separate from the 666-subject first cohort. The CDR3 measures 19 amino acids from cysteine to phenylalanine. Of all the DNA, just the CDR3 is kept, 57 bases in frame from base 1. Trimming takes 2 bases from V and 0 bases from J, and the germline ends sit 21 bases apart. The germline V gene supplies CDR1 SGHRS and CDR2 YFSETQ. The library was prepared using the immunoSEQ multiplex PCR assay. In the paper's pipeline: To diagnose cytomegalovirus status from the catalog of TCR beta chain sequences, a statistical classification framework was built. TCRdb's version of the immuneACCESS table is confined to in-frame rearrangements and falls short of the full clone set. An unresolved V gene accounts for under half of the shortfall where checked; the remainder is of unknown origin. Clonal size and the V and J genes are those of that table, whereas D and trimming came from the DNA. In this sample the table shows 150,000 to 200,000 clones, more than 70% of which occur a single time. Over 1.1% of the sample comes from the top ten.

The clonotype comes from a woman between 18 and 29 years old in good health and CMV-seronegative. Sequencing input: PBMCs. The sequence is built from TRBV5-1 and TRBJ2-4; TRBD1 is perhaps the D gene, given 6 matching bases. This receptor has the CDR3 CASSLGGVAGWIAKNIQYF. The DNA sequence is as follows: TGCGCCAGCAGCTTAGGGGGTGTTGCAGGGTGGATAGCCAAAAACATTCAGTACTTC.